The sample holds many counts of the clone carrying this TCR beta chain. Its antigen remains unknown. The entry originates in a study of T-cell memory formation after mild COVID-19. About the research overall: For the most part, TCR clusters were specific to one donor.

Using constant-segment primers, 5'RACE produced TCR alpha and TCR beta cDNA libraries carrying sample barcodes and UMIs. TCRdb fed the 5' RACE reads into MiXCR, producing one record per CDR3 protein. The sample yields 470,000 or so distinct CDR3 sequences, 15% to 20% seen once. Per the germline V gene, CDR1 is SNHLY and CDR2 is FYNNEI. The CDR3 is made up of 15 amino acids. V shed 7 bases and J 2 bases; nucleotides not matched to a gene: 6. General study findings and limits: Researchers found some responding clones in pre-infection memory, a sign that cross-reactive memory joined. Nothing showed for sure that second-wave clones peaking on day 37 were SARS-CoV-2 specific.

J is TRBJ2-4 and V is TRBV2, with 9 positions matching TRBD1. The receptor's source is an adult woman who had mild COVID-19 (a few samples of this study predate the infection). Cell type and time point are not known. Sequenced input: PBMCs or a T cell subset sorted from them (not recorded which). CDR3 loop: CASILQGASKNIQYF. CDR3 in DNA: TGTGCCAGCATCTTACAGGGGGCGTCCAAAAACATTCAGTACTTC.